This TCR beta chain was profiled in a study of blood T cell repertoires in COVID-19 (dated by TCRdb to 2020 to 2022). For the wider study: Collaborator samples came from the United States, Italy and Spain and covered acute and convalescent phases of COVID-19. The samples were drawn from the first 160 participants of the ongoing ImmuneRACE study and from under 1,500 subjects provided by 6 global collaborators. Where HLA class I and class II types were available, the types were taken from metadata supplied by the sample provider, not from assay-based typing. The repertoires were released in a freely available public database meant as a resource for research on the immune response to SARS-CoV-2. Deeply sampled blood TCRbeta repertoires from subjects exposed to, actively infected with, or recovered from COVID-19 were included in the dataset. The prospective study material was composed of cDNA or gDNA derived from T cells, B-cell-depleted T cells, or PBMCs. Sample metadata almost always included a de-identified subject ID, COVID-19 status, age in years and sex. Points the paper makes about the study in general: Clinical and demographic metadata were provided uncurated, with the amount varying by source and participant.

The CDR3, from cysteine to phenylalanine, totals 14 residues. CDR3 DNA is the only sequence kept; it has 42 bases, read in frame from the first base. Based on the germline V gene, the CDR1 and CDR2 sequences are SGDLS and YYNGEE. At the junction V is shortened by 2 bases and J by 8 bases; bases outside the gene matches: 5. A note on this clone: The antigen it recognizes is unknown. The input lacks base qualities; no much larger clone sits a single base away.

TCRbeta CDR3 regions were amplified from genomic DNA by means of the immunoSEQ Assay, a bias-controlled multiplex PCR. The study's processing was this. Nucleated cell counts per sample were estimated from amplification of reference gene primers within the assay. Sequence reads were collapsed and filtered to measure the absolute abundance of every unique TCRbeta CDR3 rearrangement. Productive Simpson clonality was computed per sample as the square root of Simpson's diversity index over productive rearrangements. TCRdb took this table from immuneACCESS and kept in-frame rearrangements with V and J called. Such tables lack part of the clones; where checked against another copy, unresolved V genes explain under half of the gap, and the rest is unexplained. V, J and clone size are those of that table, while D and trimming were read from the DNA. A total of around 270,000 clones appear in this sample, roughly 86% of them only once. 2% to 3% of the sample is taken by the ten largest.

The collaborating institutions used their own protocols to collect whole blood in K2EDTA tubes. Collaborator samples were shipped for TCRbeta analysis as frozen whole blood, isolated PBMCs, or DNA extracted from either sample type. The sequence links TRBV9 to TRBJ1-4, and 8 bases in between align with TRBD1. Sequenced: peripheral blood. The clonotype originates from a woman in her fifties or sixties with acute or convalescent COVID-19. The nucleotide sequence reads TGTGCCAGCAGCGTTGGACAGGGTGGCGAAAAACTGTTTTTT. Its protein reads: CASSVGQGGEKLFF.